A single sample gave rise to the 11 T cell receptor beta chains below, sequenced in a study of CD8+ T cells in alopecia areata. Reverse transcription of extracted RNA yielded cDNA, which provided the sequencing template. Here immunoSEQ multiplex PCR was the method, and the copy in TCRdb shows in-frame clones only, minus some. Of more than 150,000 clones in the sample, about 53% are singletons; the top ten hold roughly 21%. This sample comprised CD8+ T cells sorted from blood, obtained at week 0. Receptors originate from a human donor with alopecia areata.

The chain couples TRBV30 to TRBJ1-1; weak D call: TRBD1 (6 bases). This CDR3 comprises 13 residues. Germline V gives CDR1 GTSNPN, CDR2 SVGIG (reference sequence). Trimming pared 1 base from V and 6 bases from J, leaving 12 bases between. The CDR3 is CAWSEQGTPEAFF. DNA for the CDR3: TGTGCCTGGAGTGAACAGGGTACCCCTGAAGCTTTCTTT.

The rearrangement joins TRBV30 to TRBJ2-7, with D perhaps TRBD1 (5 bases). Germline CDR1 and CDR2: GTSNPN and SVGIG (reference sequence). The CDR3 runs to 11 residues. Here the CDR3 reads CAATVSYEQYF. CDR3 nucleotide sequence: TGTGCGGCGACAGTTTCCTACGAGCAGTACTTC.

This clone has only a few counts. This chain joins TRBV7-9 and TRBJ2-1; tentatively, D is TRBD2 (5 bases). The germline V and J ends were trimmed by 5 bases and 5 bases, with 22 bases remaining between them. The CDR3 is 17 amino acids. Germline CDR1 is SEHNR and CDR2 is FQNEAQ (reference sequence). The CDR3 reads CASSPPEGTKEHNEQFF. CDR3 DNA sequence: TGTGCCAGCAGCCCCCCCGAGGGAACAAAGGAGCACAATGAGCAGTTCTTC.

As to this clone: A junction boundary mismatches the germline segment, possibly from a read error. This CDR3 reads CASGVSGKQFF. CDR3 coding DNA: TGTGCCAGCGGCGTTAGCGGGAAGCAGTTCTTC. The rearrangement joins TRBV9 to TRBJ2-1, with 8 positions matching TRBD2. Germline V gene data show CDR1 as SGDLS and CDR2 as YYNGEE. The CDR3 is 11 residues long.

The chain employs TRBV7-2 and TRBJ1-2, with TRBD1 matching over 8 bases. The CDR3 sequence is 15 residues long. V lost 5 bases to trimming and J lost 8 bases; unmatched junction nucleotides: 13. CDR1 is SGHTA, CDR2 FQGNSA, per germline. The DNA for the CDR3 is TGTGCCAGCAGCCCCCCTGGTGGGGGACAGGAAGGCTACACCTTC. Translating it yields CASSPPGGGQEGYTF.

The chain joins TRBV29-1 to TRBJ2-1; 9 positions match TRBD2. Germline V gives CDR1 SQVTM, CDR2 ANQGSEA. The J segment lost 9 bases and the V segment lost 7 bases, leaving 10 bases of the junction unmatched. CDR3 length: 13 amino acids. The CDR3 nucleotides read TGCAGCGCGGCGGGGGGGCTGGAAGGTGAGCAGTTCTTC. Translated, it gives CSAAGGLEGEQFF.

The CDR3 DNA is TGTGCCAGCAGCGCCGCGACAGGGGACGAGCAGTACTTC. Its protein product is CASSAATGDEQYF. V is TRBV7-7 and J is TRBJ2-7; 8 bases are shared with TRBD1. The J segment lost 5 bases and the V segment lost 5 bases, leaving 5 bases of the junction unmatched. The CDR3 consists of 13 residues. Germline values: CDR1 SSHAT, CDR2 FNYEAQ (reference sequence).

This clone was counted a few times. This rearrangement joins TRBV13 to TRBJ1-1; 7 bases are shared with TRBD1. Looked up from germline, CDR1 is PRHDT and CDR2 is FYEKMQ (reference sequence). V gave up 4 bases and J gave up 11 bases; unmatched junction bases: 10. The length of the CDR3 is 13 residues. The CDR3 reads CASSYSLTGAAFF. CDR3 coding DNA: TGTGCCAGCAGCTACTCGCTTACAGGGGCGGCTTTCTTT.

The chain has TRBV2 and TRBJ2-6; the match to TRBD2 covers 8 bases. Germline V gene lookup returns CDR1 SNHLY and CDR2 FYNNEI. This CDR3 region has 16 residues. J gave up 0 bases and V 7 bases, and 5 bases lay outside the gene matches. The DNA of the CDR3 is TGTGCCAGCACCAGCGGGGGAAGCTCTGGGGCCAACGTCCTGACTTTC. It specifies CASTSGGSSGANVLTF.

This clone was detected once. The chain is built from TRBV16 and TRBJ1-2, with D hard to call. Trimming took 0 bases from V and 3 from J, leaving 11 bases between them. The CDR3 is made up of 15 amino acids. The germline gives CDR1 KGHSY, CDR2 FQNENV. CDR3 sequence reads: CASSQSTRVDYGYTF. In nucleotides, the CDR3 is TGTGCCAGCAGCCAATCCACTAGGGTTGACTATGGCTACACCTTC. The full variable domain, completed using reference TRBV16 and TRBJ1-2, is GEEVAQTPKHLVRGEGQKAKLYCAPIKGHSYVFWYQQVLKNEFKFLISFQNENVFDETGMPKERFSAKCLPNSPCSLEIQATKLEDSAVYFCASSQSTRVDYGYTFGSGTRLTVV.

This clone has more than one count but fewer than ten. The chain recombines TRBV4-3 with TRBJ2-7; TRBD2 is a possible D gene (5 bases). Germline CDR1 LGHNA, CDR2 YSLEER. This CDR3 spans 14 amino acids. V lost 4 bases and J 4 bases, leaving 14 bases between the germline ends. This CDR3 reads CASSPSIGEYEQYF. Written as DNA, the CDR3 is TGCGCCAGCAGCCCATCGATCGGGGAATACGAGCAGTACTTC.